This TCR beta chain came from a study of blood T cell repertoires in COVID-19 (dated by TCRdb to about 2020). The study in broad terms: Samples from collaborators originated in the United States, Italy and Spain and spanned both the acute and convalescent phases of COVID-19. The prospective study material was composed of cDNA or gDNA derived from T cells, B-cell-depleted T cells, or PBMCs. The dataset comprised deeply sampled blood TCRbeta repertoires from subjects exposed to, actively infected with, or recovered from COVID-19. A freely available public database, intended as a resource for researchers studying the immune response to SARS-CoV-2, is where the repertoires were released. Samples came from the ongoing ImmuneRACE study (first 160 participants) plus 1,254 subjects from 6 global collaborators. The sample metadata nearly always contained a de-identified subject ID, COVID-19 status, age in years and sex. HLA class I and class II types, where available, came from metadata supplied by the sample provider rather than from assay-based typing.

TCRbeta CDR3 regions were amplified from genomic DNA using the immunoSEQ Assay, a bias-controlled multiplex PCR. The paper's data handling went like this. Nucleated cell counts per sample were estimated from amplification of reference gene primers within the assay. Sequence reads were collapsed and filtered to measure the absolute abundance of every unique TCRbeta CDR3 rearrangement. Productive Simpson clonality was computed per sample as the square root of Simpson's diversity index over productive rearrangements. TCRdb took this table from immuneACCESS and kept in-frame rearrangements with V and J called. Such tables lack part of the clones; where checked against another copy, unresolved V genes explain under half of the gap, and the rest is unexplained. D and trimming come from the DNA, and the V and J calls and clone size come from that table. The sample table holds over 250,000 clones, of which over 85% were seen once. The leading ten clones occupy roughly 1.8% of the sample.

Participants in the prospective study were aged roughly 18 to 100 years, lived in 24 United States geographic areas, and enrolled through a virtual design. To assign participants to cohorts, the prospective study relied on clinical history that participants themselves reported in a screening survey and a study questionnaire. Recovered participants in ImmuneRACE Cohort 3 were defined by two consecutive negative NP/OP PCR tests, clearance by a healthcare professional, or resolution of symptoms. In the prospective study, whole blood, serum and a nasopharyngeal or oropharyngeal swab were collected from each participant by mobile phlebotomists. Prospective study participants could optionally give additional blood draws and questionnaires over an approximately 2-month period. Before DNA extraction, blood samples from the prospective study were shipped at room temperature or frozen. Overall study outcomes, separate from this receptor: The quantity of clinical and demographic metadata differed by source and by participant and was supplied without curation.

V is pruned by 5 bases and J by 2 bases, leaving 3 bases of the junction without a gene match. The germline V gene (reference sequence) specifies LNHDA as CDR1 and SQIVND as CDR2. The CDR3 covers 14 residues, taking in both the cysteine and the phenylalanine. The entry retains the CDR3 DNA only, 42 bases that are in frame from base 1. This clone showed up just once. The specificity of this receptor is unknown. Base qualities are not at hand, and no much larger clone is one base apart. Sequencing was performed on PBMCs or T cells enriched from blood (not recorded which). The rearrangement combines TRBV19 with TRBJ2-7; 10 nucleotides in the junction match TRBD2. This clonotype originated in a woman in her sixties who had recovered from COVID-19. The DNA sequence is as follows: TGTGCCAGTAGTGTACTAGCGGGGCCCTACGAGCAGTACTTC. Translated, this is CASSVLAGPYEQYF. The CDR3 plus the reference TRBV19 and TRBJ2-7 genes for the other parts give the full variable domain: DGGITQSPKYLFRKEGQNVTLSCEQNLNHDAMYWYRQDPGQGLRLIYYSQIVNDFQKGDIAEGYSVSREKKESFPLTVTSAQKNPTAFYLCASSVLAGPYEQYFGPGTRLTVT.